These 20 T cell receptor beta chains originate from one sample sequenced in a study of cytomegalovirus exposure and HLA in healthy donors. TCRdb's table, derived via immunoSEQ multiplex PCR, lists solely in-frame clones and lacks some. The data contain roughly 150,000 clones, 85% to 90% of them seen just once; the ten biggest clones take up approximately 3%. Sequencing was done on a sample of PBMCs. The receptors come from a man between 18 and 29 years old in good health and CMV-seronegative.

The chain recombines TRBV6-1 with TRBJ1-1; D unclear. Germline lookup yields CDR1 MNHNS and CDR2 SASEGT. This CDR3 has 15 residues. Trimming shortened V by 0 bases and J by 1 base, and 9 bases separated the two germline ends. This chain's CDR3 is CASSEARFANTEAFF. CDR3 DNA sequence: TGTGCCAGCAGTGAAGCGAGGTTTGCGAACACTGAAGCTTTCTTT.

The chain has TRBV5-1 and TRBJ2-1; D gene ambiguous. V lost 0 bases and J 8 bases, leaving 12 bases between the germline ends. In germline, CDR1 is SGHRS, CDR2 YFSETQ. The CDR3 covers 14 residues. CDR3 protein: CASSLGRWSDEQFF. The CDR3 DNA is TGCGCCAGCAGCTTGGGCAGGTGGTCGGATGAGCAGTTCTTC.

The rearrangement joins TRBV5-6 to TRBJ2-7, with TRBD1 as a possible D gene (5 bases). CDR1 and CDR2 from the germline V gene are SGHDT and YYEEEE. This CDR3 contains 13 residues. V shed 4 bases and J shed 6 bases, with 14 bases lying between them. The CDR3 DNA reads as TGTGCCAGCAGCGGGGCAACAGGTCTCGAGCAGTACGTC. Translated, it gives CASSGATGLEQYV.

The CDR3 loop reads CASSVGQRAYEQYF. CDR3 in DNA: TGTGCCAGCAGCGTAGGACAGCGAGCCTACGAGCAGTACTTC. The genes are TRBV9 and TRBJ2-7; D possibly corresponds to TRBD1 (5 bases). The CDR3 totals 14 residues. The V end lost 0 bases, the J end lost 2 bases, and 9 bases lay between the germline ends. CDR1 is SGDLS, CDR2 YYNGEE, per germline.

This clone was counted once. This chain uses TRBV2 with TRBJ1-1, with TRBD1 as a possible D gene (6 bases). CDR3 length: 13 amino acids. Looked up from germline, CDR1 is SNHLY and CDR2 is FYNNEI. Trimming cost V 6 bases and J 1 base, with 9 bases left between them. The DNA for the CDR3 is TGTGCCAGCAGGGCGACAGGGAACACTGAAGCTTTCTTT. Its protein is CASRATGNTEAFF.

V and J are TRBV7-2 and TRBJ2-7, with TRBD1 matching over 10 bases. Germline values: CDR1 SGHTA, CDR2 FQGNSA. CDR3 length: 16 amino acids. With 3 bases clipped from V and 6 bases from J, the junction kept 11 bases outside the gene matches. The CDR3 coding sequence is TGTGCCAGCAGCTTTAGGTCGGACAGGGGGTTTCGCGAGCAGTACTTC. Translating gives CASSFRSDRGFREQYF.

This chain connects TRBV7-2 to TRBJ2-3; possibly TRBD1 for D (6 bases). V gave up 4 bases and J gave up 0 bases, with 14 bases separating them. The CDR3 consists of 16 residues. Germline V lookup: CDR1 SGHTA, CDR2 FQGNSA. CDR3 DNA: TGTGCCAGCAGCTACCTTGTTGGGGGCAGCACAGATACGCAGTATTTT. Translation: CASSYLVGGSTDTQYF.

The J gene is TRBJ2-7, the V gene TRBV5-6; D is perhaps TRBD1 (5 bases). The germline gives CDR1 SGHDT, CDR2 YYEEEE. This CDR3 comprises 16 residues. Trimming stripped 0 bases from V and 0 bases from J, with 13 bases between. The CDR3 loop is CASSLEAGLSSYEQYV. The CDR3 coding sequence is TGTGCCAGCAGCTTGGAGGCAGGGTTAAGCTCCTACGAGCAGTACGTC.

The CDR3 spells CASSQDDRTDFQETQYF. The CDR3 nucleotides are TGCGCCAGCAGCCAAGACGACAGGACGGATTTCCAAGAGACCCAGTACTTC. The gene calls are TRBV4-3 and TRBJ2-5, with D possibly matching TRBD1 (6 bases). The CDR3 extends over 17 amino acids. V lost 0 bases, J lost 1 base, and 15 bases lay in between. Germline V lookup: CDR1 LGHNA, CDR2 YSLEER.

The chain carries TRBV6-4 and TRBJ2-7; a weak D match, TRBD2 (6 bases). Looked up from germline, CDR1 is MRHNA and CDR2 is SNTAGT. There are 14 residues in the CDR3. With 5 bases removed from V and 0 bases from J, the gap between germline ends came to 11 bases. The CDR3 sequence is CASSPEGFSYEQYF. DNA for the CDR3: TGTGCCAGCAGTCCGGAGGGGTTCTCCTACGAGCAGTACTTC.

This rearrangement joins TRBV19 to TRBJ2-3, with 8 positions matching TRBD1. The CDR3 spans 13 residues. V dropped 5 bases and J dropped 6; count of bases not matched to a gene: 4. Per germline, CDR1 LNHDA and CDR2 SQIVND (reference sequence). The CDR3: CASSSQGADTQYF. In DNA, the CDR3 is TGTGCCAGTAGTTCCCAGGGGGCGGATACGCAGTATTTT. The entire variable domain, with the rest obtained from reference TRBV19 and TRBJ2-3, is as follows: DGGITQSPKYLFRKEGQNVTLSCEQNLNHDAMYWYRQDPGQGLRLIYYSQIVNDFQKGDIAEGYSVSREKKESFPLTVTSAQKNPTAFYLCASSSQGADTQYFGPGTRLTVL.

V and J are TRBV4-1 and TRBJ1-6; D unresolved. CDR3 length: 19 amino acids. The V end was cut by 4 bases, the J end by 7 bases, with 26 bases between. Germline CDR1 and CDR2: MGHRA and YSYEKL. The CDR3 is CASSPIKPGPSFGNSPLHF. Written as DNA, the CDR3 is TGCGCCAGCAGCCCCATCAAGCCGGGTCCCAGTTTCGGGAATTCACCCCTCCACTTT.

V gene TRBV10-3 combines with J gene TRBJ2-7, with D possibly matching TRBD1 (5 bases). This CDR3 is built from 14 residues. Trimming shortened V by 6 bases and J by 1 base, and 13 bases separated the two germline ends. In germline, CDR1 is ENHRY, CDR2 SYGVKD. The CDR3 coding sequence is TGTGCCATCAGGGGGCTGGGCCCTTCCTACGAGCAGTACTTC. This gives the protein CAIRGLGPSYEQYF.

The chain employs TRBV19 and TRBJ2-2; 10 nucleotides line up with TRBD2. This CDR3 is built from 15 residues. The J segment lost 7 bases and the V segment lost 7 bases, leaving 9 bases of the junction unmatched. Germline CDR1 reads LNHDA; CDR2 reads SQIVND (reference sequence). The CDR3 DNA reads as TGTGCCAGTAAACAAGCGGGGGGGTCCCACGGGGAGCTGTTTTTT. It is translated as CASKQAGGSHGELFF. Drawing the rest from reference TRBV19 and TRBJ2-2, the complete variable domain is DGGITQSPKYLFRKEGQNVTLSCEQNLNHDAMYWYRQDPGQGLRLIYYSQIVNDFQKGDIAEGYSVSREKKESFPLTVTSAQKNPTAFYLCASKQAGGSHGELFFGEGSRLTVL.

The chain links TRBV27 to TRBJ1-5; 10 bases align to TRBD1. Looked up from germline, CDR1 is MNHEY and CDR2 is SMNVEV (reference sequence). J was trimmed by 3 bases and V by 6 bases; bases with no gene match: 14. The CDR3 loop spans 18 amino acids. In DNA, the CDR3 is TGTGCCAGCAGGGAAGAGGGACAGGGGTGGATAGTCAATCAGCCCCAGCATTTT. This gives the protein CASREEGQGWIVNQPQHF.

The chain combines TRBV5-5 with TRBJ1-4; TRBD1 matches at 9 bases. CDR1 and CDR2 (germline): SGHKS, YYEKEE (reference sequence). Germline trimming cut 2 bases from V and 8 bases from J; bases unmatched to any gene: 4. The CDR3 loop spans 14 amino acids. The CDR3 reads CASSFRDRAEKLFF. The CDR3 DNA reads as TGTGCCAGCAGCTTCCGGGACAGGGCAGAAAAACTGTTTTTT.

This chain connects TRBV5-4 to TRBJ2-2; 10 positions agree with TRBD1. Germline V lookup: CDR1 SGHNT, CDR2 YYREEE (reference sequence). J gave up 7 bases and V 4 bases, and 16 bases lay outside the gene matches. This CDR3 region has 18 residues. CDR3 coding DNA: TGTGCCAGCAGCCTAGATCTCCTACGACAGGGGGCGGACGGGGAGCTGTTTTTT. The encoded protein is CASSLDLLRQGADGELFF. Combining the CDR3 with reference TRBV5-4 and TRBJ2-2 gives the whole variable domain ETGVTQSPTHLIKTRGQQVTLRCSSQSGHNTVSWYQQALGQGPQFIFQYYREEENGRGNFPPRFSGLQFPNYSSELNVNALELDDSALYLCASSLDLLRQGADGELFFGEGSRLTVL.

The chain combines TRBV5-5 with TRBJ1-5; D possibly corresponds to TRBD1 (6 bases). The CDR3 contains 16 residues. The ends were cut back, 3 bases at V and 4 bases at J, with 17 bases in the middle. CDR1 and CDR2 from the germline V gene are SGHKS and YYEKEE (reference sequence). CDR3 in amino acids: CASSWEGEVLNQPQHF. CDR3 nucleotide sequence: TGTGCCAGCAGCTGGGAGGGGGAGGTTCTGAATCAGCCCCAGCATTTT.

This chain links TRBV4-1 with TRBJ2-1; no clear D gene. With 3 bases removed from V and 5 bases from J, the gap between germline ends came to 5 bases. The CDR3 is made up of 12 amino acids. Per the germline V gene, CDR1 is MGHRA and CDR2 is YSYEKL. CDR3 residues: CASSHENNEQFF. The CDR3, as DNA: TGCGCCAGCAGCCATGAGAACAATGAGCAGTTCTTC.

CDR3 coding DNA: TGTGCCAGCAGAACGTCGGCGGGACCCTACGAGCAGTACTTC. Residues: CASRTSAGPYEQYF. J is TRBJ2-7 and V is TRBV6-1; weak D call: TRBD2 (6 bases). Germline assignment: CDR1 MNHNS and CDR2 SASEGT. V dropped 6 bases and J dropped 2 bases, with 14 bases sitting between them. This CDR3 region has 14 residues.